This T cell receptor beta chain was retrieved from a study of T cells expressing NK-cell markers. Overall study: Sorted CD3+CD56-NKG2C+, CD3+CD56+NKG2C- and CD3+CD56+NKG2C+ T cells were the source of the TCR beta repertoires. Seropositivity for HCMV was found in seven of the eight sequenced donors, with one seronegative. Study outcomes and limitations: The dominant NKG2C+ clonotypes represented roughly 1.0-7.5% of CD8+ T cells in over 5 donors.

There are 14 residues in the CDR3. The germline gives CDR1 LNHDA, CDR2 SQIVND (reference sequence). A word on this clonotype: Its target is unknown.

As the method of synthesis, 5'RACE template switching with UMIs yielded TCR beta cDNA. Using the 5' RACE reads, TCRdb records one entry per CDR3 protein without DNA. The table lists some 460,000 distinct CDR3 sequences, with approximately 1.4% in the top ten. Material for sequencing was blood T cells: a sorted CD56 or NKG2C T cell subset, CD4+ or CD8+ T cells, or bulk PBMC T cells (not recorded which). The receptor comes from a woman aged 45-65 years in good health. The chain uses TRBV19 and TRBJ1-2. The CDR3 protein is CASSMKGSMIGYTF.